The present T cell receptor beta chain was sequenced within a study of T cells in Graves' hyperthyroidism and ophthalmopathy. It was RNA transcripts that yielded the amplified TCR beta CDR3 regions. A set of HTBI primers served as the primers for a first-round RT-PCR of the TCR CDR3. MiXCR was run by TCRdb on the multiplex PCR reads, yielding one entry per CDR3 protein. Here the sample spans about 320,000 distinct CDR3 sequences, 16% being singletons. Germline V lookup: CDR1 SGHAT, CDR2 FQNNGV. The CDR3 loop spans 16 amino acids. Trimming shortened V by 2 bases and J by 5 bases, and 15 bases separated the two germline ends.

J is TRBJ2-2 and V is TRBV11-2, with D tentatively TRBD1 (5 bases). The clonotype comes from a young man with Graves' hyperthyroidism. Material: blood. The CDR3 sequence: CASSLQGTGGTGELFF. The CDR3 DNA sequence: TGTGCCAGCAGCTTACAGGGCACGGGCGGAACCGGGGAGCTGTTTTTT.